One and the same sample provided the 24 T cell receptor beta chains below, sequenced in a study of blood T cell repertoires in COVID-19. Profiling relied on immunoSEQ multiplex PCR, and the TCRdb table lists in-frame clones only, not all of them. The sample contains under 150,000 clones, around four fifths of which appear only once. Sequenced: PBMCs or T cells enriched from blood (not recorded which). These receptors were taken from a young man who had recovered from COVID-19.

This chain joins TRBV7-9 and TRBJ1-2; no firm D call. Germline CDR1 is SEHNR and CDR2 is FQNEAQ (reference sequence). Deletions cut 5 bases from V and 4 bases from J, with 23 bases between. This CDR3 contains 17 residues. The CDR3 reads CASSASLRTSSSYGYTF. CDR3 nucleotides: TGTGCCAGCAGCGCGTCCCTCAGGACTTCCTCCTCCTATGGCTACACCTTC.

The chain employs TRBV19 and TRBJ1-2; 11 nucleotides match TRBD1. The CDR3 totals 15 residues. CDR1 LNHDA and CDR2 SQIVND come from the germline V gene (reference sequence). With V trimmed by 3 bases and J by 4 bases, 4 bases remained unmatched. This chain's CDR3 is CASSIRDRGTYGYTF. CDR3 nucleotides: TGTGCCAGTAGTATCAGGGACAGGGGGACCTATGGCTACACCTTC.

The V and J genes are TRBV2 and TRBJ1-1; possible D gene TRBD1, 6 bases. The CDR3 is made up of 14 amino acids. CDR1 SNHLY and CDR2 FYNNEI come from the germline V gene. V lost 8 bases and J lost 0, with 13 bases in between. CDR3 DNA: TGTGCCAGCGTAGAACAGGGATTGAACACTGAAGCTTTCTTT. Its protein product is CASVEQGLNTEAFF.

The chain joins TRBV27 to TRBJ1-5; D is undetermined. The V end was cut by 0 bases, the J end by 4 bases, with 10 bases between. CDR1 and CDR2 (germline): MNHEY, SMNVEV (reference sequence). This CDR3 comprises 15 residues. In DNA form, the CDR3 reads TGTGCCAGCAGTTTATCGCTGAGGGTTAATCAGCCCCAGCATTTT. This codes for CASSLSLRVNQPQHF.

The CDR3 DNA reads as TGTGCCAGCAGTCCCCGGGTTTACAATGAGCAGTTCTTC. Its protein is CASSPRVYNEQFF. J is TRBJ2-1 and V is TRBV12-3 or TRBV12-4, with no clear D. The CDR3 extends over 13 amino acids. Trimming removed 5 bases from V and 4 bases from J, with 9 bases in between.

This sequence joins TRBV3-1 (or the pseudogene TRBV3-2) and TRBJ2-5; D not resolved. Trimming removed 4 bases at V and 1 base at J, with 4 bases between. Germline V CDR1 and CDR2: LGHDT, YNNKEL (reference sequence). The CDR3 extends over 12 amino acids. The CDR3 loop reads CASSPRQETQYF. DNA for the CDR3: TGTGCCAGCAGCCCCCGCCAAGAGACCCAGTACTTC.

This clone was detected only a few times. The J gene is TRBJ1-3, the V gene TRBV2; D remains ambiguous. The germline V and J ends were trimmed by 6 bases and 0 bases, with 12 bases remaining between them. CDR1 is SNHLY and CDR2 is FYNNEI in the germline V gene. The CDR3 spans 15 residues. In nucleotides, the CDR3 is TGTGCCAGCAGCCGACCTCGGAGCTCTGGAAACACCATATATTTT. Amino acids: CASSRPRSSGNTIYF.

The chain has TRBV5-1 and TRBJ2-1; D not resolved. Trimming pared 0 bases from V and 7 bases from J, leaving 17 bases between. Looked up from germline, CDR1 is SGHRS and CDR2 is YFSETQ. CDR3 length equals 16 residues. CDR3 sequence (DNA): TGCGCCAGCAGCTTGGTTGTCACAGCCCAACGGAATGAGCAGTTCTTC. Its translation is CASSLVVTAQRNEQFF.

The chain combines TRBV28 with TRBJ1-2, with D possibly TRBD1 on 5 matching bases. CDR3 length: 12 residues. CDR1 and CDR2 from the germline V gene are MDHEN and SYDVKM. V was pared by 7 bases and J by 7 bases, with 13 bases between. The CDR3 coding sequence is TGTGCCAGCAACTGGGGGGACTTTGGCTACACCTTC. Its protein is CASNWGDFGYTF.

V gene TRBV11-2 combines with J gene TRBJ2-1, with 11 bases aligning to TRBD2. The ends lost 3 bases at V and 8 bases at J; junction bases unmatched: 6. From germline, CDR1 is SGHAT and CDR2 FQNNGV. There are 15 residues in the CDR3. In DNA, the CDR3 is TGTGCCAGCAGCTTTCTAGCGGGGGGATTCGATGAGCAGTTCTTC. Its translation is CASSFLAGGFDEQFF.

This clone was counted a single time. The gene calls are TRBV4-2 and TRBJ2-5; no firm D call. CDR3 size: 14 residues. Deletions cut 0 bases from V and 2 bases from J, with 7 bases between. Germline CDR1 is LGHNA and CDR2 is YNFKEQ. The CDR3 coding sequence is TGTGCCAGCAGCCAAGATTCCGGTCAAGAGACCCAGTACTTC. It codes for CASSQDSGQETQYF.

CDR3 coding DNA: TGTGCCAGTAGTCTGCACCAGGGGGCAAACTATGGCTACACCTTC. Protein product: CASSLHQGANYGYTF. V and J are TRBV19 and TRBJ1-2; the match to TRBD1 covers 8 bases. The CDR3 loop spans 15 amino acids. Trimming removed 5 bases from V and 2 bases from J; junction bases left unmatched: 7. CDR1 is LNHDA and CDR2 is SQIVND in the germline V gene (reference sequence).

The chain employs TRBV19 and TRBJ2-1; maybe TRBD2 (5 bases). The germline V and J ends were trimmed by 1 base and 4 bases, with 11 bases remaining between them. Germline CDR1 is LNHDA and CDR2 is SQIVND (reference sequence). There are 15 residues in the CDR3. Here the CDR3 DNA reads TGTGCCAGTAGTATAGGTCAGCGGTCTTACAATGAGCAGTTCTTC. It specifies CASSIGQRSYNEQFF.

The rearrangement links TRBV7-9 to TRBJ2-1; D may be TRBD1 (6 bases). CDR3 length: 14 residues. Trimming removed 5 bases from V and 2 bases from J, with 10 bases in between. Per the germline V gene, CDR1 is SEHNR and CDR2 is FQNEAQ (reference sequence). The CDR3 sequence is CASSPRGPYNEQFF. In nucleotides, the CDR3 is TGTGCCAGCAGCCCCAGGGGCCCCTACAATGAGCAGTTCTTC.

The CDR3 bases are TGTGCCAGCAGCCGAAAGGTCGGGACAGATACCTACGAGCAGTACTTC. Translated: CASSRKVGTDTYEQYF. J is TRBJ2-7 and V is TRBV4-2; the match to TRBD1 covers 7 bases. V dropped 4 bases and J dropped 2; count of bases not matched to a gene: 11. The CDR3 has 16 amino acids. In germline, CDR1 is LGHNA, CDR2 YNFKEQ.

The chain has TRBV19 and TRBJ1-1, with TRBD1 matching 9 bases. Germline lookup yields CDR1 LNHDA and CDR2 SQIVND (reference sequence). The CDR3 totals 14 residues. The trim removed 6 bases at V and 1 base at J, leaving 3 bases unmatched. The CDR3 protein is CASRPGQGNTEAFF. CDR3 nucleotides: TGTGCCAGTAGGCCGGGACAGGGGAACACTGAAGCTTTCTTT.

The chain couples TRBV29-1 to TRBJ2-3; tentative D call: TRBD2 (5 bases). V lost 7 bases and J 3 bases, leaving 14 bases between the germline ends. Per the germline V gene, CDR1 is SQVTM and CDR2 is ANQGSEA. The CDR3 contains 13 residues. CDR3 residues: CSALRLATDTQYF. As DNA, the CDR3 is TGCAGCGCCCTGCGGCTAGCAACAGATACGCAGTATTTT.

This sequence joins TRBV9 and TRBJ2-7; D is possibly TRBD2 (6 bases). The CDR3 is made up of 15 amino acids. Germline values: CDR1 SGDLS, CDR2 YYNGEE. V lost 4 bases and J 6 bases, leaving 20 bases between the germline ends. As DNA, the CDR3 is TGTGCCAGCAGCCCTACCGCGGGGAATGGAAGCGAGCAGTACGTC. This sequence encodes CASSPTAGNGSEQYV.

CDR3 in DNA: TGTGCCAGCAGCTTAACATACAGTCCATTAAATACGCAGTATTTT. Translated, it gives CASSLTYSPLNTQYF. The chain is built from TRBV7-3 and TRBJ2-3; D not resolved. This CDR3 has 15 amino acids. Trimming took off 0 bases at V and 7 bases at J, with 14 bases between the two ends. CDR1 SGHTA and CDR2 FQGTGA come from the germline V gene.

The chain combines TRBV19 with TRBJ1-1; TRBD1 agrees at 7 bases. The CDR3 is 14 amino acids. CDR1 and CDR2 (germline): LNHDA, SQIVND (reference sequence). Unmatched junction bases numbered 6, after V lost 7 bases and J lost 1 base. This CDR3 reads CASKNRGRNTEAFF. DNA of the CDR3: TGTGCCAGTAAAAACAGGGGAAGGAACACTGAAGCTTTCTTT.

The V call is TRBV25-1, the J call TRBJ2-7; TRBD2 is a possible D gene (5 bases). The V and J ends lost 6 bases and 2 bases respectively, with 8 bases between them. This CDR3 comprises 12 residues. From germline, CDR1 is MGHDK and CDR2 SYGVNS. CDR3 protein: CASSGIPYEQYF. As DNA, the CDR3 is TGTGCCAGCAGCGGGATCCCCTACGAGCAGTACTTC.

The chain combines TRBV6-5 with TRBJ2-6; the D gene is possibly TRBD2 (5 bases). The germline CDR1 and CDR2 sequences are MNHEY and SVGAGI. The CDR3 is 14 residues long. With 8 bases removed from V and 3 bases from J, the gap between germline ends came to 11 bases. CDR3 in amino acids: CASGGRFGANVLTF. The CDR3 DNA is TGTGCCAGCGGAGGACGGTTTGGGGCCAACGTCCTGACTTTC.

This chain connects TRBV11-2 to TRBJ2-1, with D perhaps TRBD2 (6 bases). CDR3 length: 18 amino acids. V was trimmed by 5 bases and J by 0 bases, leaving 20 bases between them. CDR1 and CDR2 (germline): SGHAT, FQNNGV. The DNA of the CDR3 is TGTGCCAGCAGCCGGCCCGTGGAGGCGACTAGCTCCTACAATGAGCAGTTCTTC. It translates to CASSRPVEATSSYNEQFF.

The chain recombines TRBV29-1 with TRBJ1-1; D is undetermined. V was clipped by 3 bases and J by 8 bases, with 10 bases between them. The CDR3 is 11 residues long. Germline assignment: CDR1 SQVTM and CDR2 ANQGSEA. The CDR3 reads CSVEVLEEAFF. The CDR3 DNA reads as TGCAGCGTTGAGGTGTTAGAGGAAGCTTTCTTT.